This passage covers 8 T cell receptor beta chains from one sample sequenced in a study of T cells after yellow fever vaccination. TCRdb analysed the 5' RACE reads with MiXCR anew, one entry per CDR3 protein. The repertoire consists of some 300,000 distinct CDR3 sequences, with more than 3% occurring once and the leading ten covering 23%. The input for sequencing was PBMCs, taken on the day of the yellow fever booster vaccination. These TCRs come from a man in his late teens or twenties who received the YFV17D yellow fever vaccine.

This clonotype was seen repeatedly, ten times or more. The J gene is TRBJ1-1, the V gene TRBV10-3; unclear D gene. Germline V CDR1 and CDR2: ENHRY, SYGVKD. This CDR3 is 13 amino acids long. Trimming pared 0 bases from V and 5 bases from J, leaving 7 bases between. In DNA, the CDR3 is TGTGCCATCAGTGAGTCGATAGGGACTGAAGCTTTCTTT. Protein: CAISESIGTEAFF.

In its sample, this clonotype was seen many times. This chain connects TRBV27 to TRBJ2-1, with TRBD2 matching over 11 bases. This CDR3 spans 16 amino acids. Germline CDR1 MNHEY, CDR2 SMNVEV (reference sequence). With V trimmed by 6 bases and J by 6 bases, 10 bases remained unmatched. CDR3 nucleotides: TGTGCCAGCAGCCCCACGGCTAGCGGGGGGAGCAATGAGCAGTTCTTC. This translates into CASSPTASGGSNEQFF.

At least ten counts were recorded for this clonotype. The chain has TRBV5-4 and TRBJ2-7; D perhaps matches TRBD1 (6 bases). The CDR3 length is 14 residues. CDR1 SGHNT and CDR2 YYREEE come from the germline V gene (reference sequence). Trimming pared 3 bases from V and 0 bases from J, leaving 10 bases between. CDR3 residues: CASSWGTSSYEQYF. CDR3 sequence (DNA): TGTGCCAGCAGCTGGGGGACATCCTCCTACGAGCAGTACTTC. The complete variable domain, with remaining parts taken from reference TRBV5-4 and TRBJ2-7, reads ETGVTQSPTHLIKTRGQQVTLRCSSQSGHNTVSWYQQALGQGPQFIFQYYREEENGRGNFPPRFSGLQFPNYSSELNVNALELDDSALYLCASSWGTSSYEQYFGPGTRLTVT.

This clonotype was observed a handful of times. The chain links TRBV5-6 to TRBJ1-5, with D possibly being TRBD1 (5 bases). This CDR3 region has 19 residues. Germline assignment: CDR1 SGHDT and CDR2 YYEEEE. The ends were cut back, 4 bases at V and 0 bases at J, with 23 bases in the middle. For the CDR3, the DNA is TGTGCCAGCAGCCGTCAGGGACCTCTTGGACGCTATAGCAATCAGCCCCAGCATTTT. It encodes CASSRQGPLGRYSNQPQHF. Full variable domain (remainder filled in from reference TRBV5-6 and TRBJ1-5): DAGVTQSPTHLIKTRGQQVTLRCSPKSGHDTVSWYQQALGQGPQFIFQYYEEEERQRGNFPDRFSGHQFPNYSSELNVNALLLGDSALYLCASSRQGPLGRYSNQPQHFGDGTRLSIL.

This clonotype was detected ten times or more. The gene calls are TRBV6-5 and TRBJ2-3, with D unresolved. Germline values: CDR1 MNHEY, CDR2 SVGAGI. The CDR3 is 16 residues long. With 5 bases removed from V and 0 bases from J, the gap between germline ends came to 15 bases. DNA for the CDR3: TGTGCCAGCAGTCCGCTGGCCAGCGCAAGCACAGATACGCAGTATTTT. It translates to CASSPLASASTDTQYF.

This rearrangement joins TRBV28 to TRBJ2-3; 11 bases line up with TRBD2. The CDR3 is 15 amino acids. After removal of 7 bases from V and 3 bases from J, the junction contained 6 bases not matched to a gene. Germline CDR1 MDHEN, CDR2 SYDVKM. The chain's CDR3 is CASIPGLADTDTQYF. The DNA of the CDR3 is TGTGCCAGCATCCCGGGACTAGCGGATACAGATACGCAGTATTTT.

The table lists this clonotype with a few counts. The gene calls are TRBV10-3 and TRBJ2-1; D perhaps matches TRBD2 (6 bases). The V gene lost 4 bases and the J gene lost 3 bases, with 7 bases spanning the gap. From germline, CDR1 is ENHRY and CDR2 SYGVKD. The CDR3 has 13 residues. CDR3: CAISGLDYNEQFF. CDR3 bases: TGTGCCATCAGTGGACTAGACTACAATGAGCAGTTCTTC.

This clonotype was seen many times. V usage is TRBV19 and J usage is TRBJ1-1, with a possible D match to TRBD1 (5 bases). V lost 5 bases, J lost 10 bases, and 17 bases lay in between. The CDR3 is 13 amino acids. Germline values: CDR1 LNHDA, CDR2 SQIVND (reference sequence). CDR3 coding DNA: TGTGCCAGTAGTCCGGGACTCTATTTCCGAGCTTTCTTT. As protein: CASSPGLYFRAFF.